This T cell receptor beta chain stems from a study of shared clonotypes between healthy human individuals. Germline V gene sequence: CDR1 LNHNV, CDR2 YYDKDF (reference sequence). V shed 0 bases, J shed 5 bases, and the junction held 10 bases outside the gene matches. This CDR3 has 17 amino acids. TCRdb's table, derived via immunoSEQ multiplex PCR, lists solely in-frame clones and lacks some. The table shows under 650,000 clones, with 96% occurring only once. The sample consisted of naive CD4+ T cells sorted from blood. Subset specified: CD45RA+ positively selected. This TCR was recovered from a woman in her 30s in good health. The chain carries TRBV15 and TRBJ2-7; 10 bases are shared with TRBD1. The CDR3 DNA reads TGTGCCACCAGCAGAGATAAATCCTGGGACAGGGGCGACGAGCAGTACTTC. This translates into CATSRDKSWDRGDEQYF. The whole variable domain, filled in from reference TRBV15 and TRBJ2-7, reads DAMVIQNPRYQVTQFGKPVTLSCSQTLNHNVMYWYQQKSSQAPKLLFHYYDKDFNNEADTPDNFQSRRPNTSFCFLDIRSPGLGDTAMYLCATSRDKSWDRGDEQYFGPGTRLTVT.